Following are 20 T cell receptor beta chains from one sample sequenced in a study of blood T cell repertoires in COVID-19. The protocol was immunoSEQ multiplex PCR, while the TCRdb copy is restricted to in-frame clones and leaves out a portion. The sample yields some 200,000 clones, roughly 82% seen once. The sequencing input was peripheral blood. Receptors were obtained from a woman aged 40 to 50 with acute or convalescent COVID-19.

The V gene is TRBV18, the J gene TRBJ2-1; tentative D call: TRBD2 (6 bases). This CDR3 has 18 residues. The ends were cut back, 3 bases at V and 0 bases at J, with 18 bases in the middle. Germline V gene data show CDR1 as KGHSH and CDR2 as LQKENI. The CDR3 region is CASSPPYSGTRSYNEQFF. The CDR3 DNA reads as TGTGCCAGCTCACCTCCTTATAGCGGAACCCGCTCCTACAATGAGCAGTTCTTC.

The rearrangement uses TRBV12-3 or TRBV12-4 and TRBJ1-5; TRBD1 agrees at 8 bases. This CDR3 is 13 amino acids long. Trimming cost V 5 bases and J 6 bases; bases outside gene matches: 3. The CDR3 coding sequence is TGTGCCAGCAGTCAGGGGGCGACTCAGCCCCAGCATTTT. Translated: CASSQGATQPQHF.

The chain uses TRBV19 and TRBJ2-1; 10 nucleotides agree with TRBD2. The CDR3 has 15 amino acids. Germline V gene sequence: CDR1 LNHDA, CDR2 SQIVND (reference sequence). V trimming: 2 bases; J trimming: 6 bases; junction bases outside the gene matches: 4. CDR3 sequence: CASSISGREGNEQFF. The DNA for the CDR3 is TGTGCCAGTAGTATAAGCGGGAGGGAGGGCAATGAGCAGTTCTTC.

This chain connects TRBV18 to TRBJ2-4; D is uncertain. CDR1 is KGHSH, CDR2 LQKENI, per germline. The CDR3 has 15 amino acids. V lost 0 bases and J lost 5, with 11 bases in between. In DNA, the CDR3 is TGTGCCAGCTCACCACCGAGTATTGGAGAAAACATTCAGTACTTC. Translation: CASSPPSIGENIQYF.

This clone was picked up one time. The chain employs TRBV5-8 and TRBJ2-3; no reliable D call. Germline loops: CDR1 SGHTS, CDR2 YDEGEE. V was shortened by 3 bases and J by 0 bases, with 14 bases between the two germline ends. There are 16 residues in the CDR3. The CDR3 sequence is CASSSRRVSSTDTQYF. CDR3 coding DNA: TGTGCCAGCAGCTCGCGCCGAGTTTCTAGCACAGATACGCAGTATTTT.

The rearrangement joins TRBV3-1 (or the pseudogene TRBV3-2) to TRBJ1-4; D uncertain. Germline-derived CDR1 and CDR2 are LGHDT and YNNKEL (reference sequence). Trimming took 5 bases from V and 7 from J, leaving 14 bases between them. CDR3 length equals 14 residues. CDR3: CASSVRPLGEKLFF. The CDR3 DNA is TGTGCCAGCAGCGTGAGGCCTTTGGGTGAAAAACTGTTTTTT.

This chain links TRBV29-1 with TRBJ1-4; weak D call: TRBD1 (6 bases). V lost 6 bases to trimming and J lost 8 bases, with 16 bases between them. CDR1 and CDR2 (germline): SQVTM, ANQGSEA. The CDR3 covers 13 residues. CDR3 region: CSVLTGNAEKLFF. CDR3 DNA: TGCAGCGTGTTAACAGGGAATGCCGAAAAACTGTTTTTT. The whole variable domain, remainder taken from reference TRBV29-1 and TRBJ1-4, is SAVISQKPSRDICQRGTSLTIQCQVDSQVTMMFWYRQQPGQSLTLIATANQGSEATYESGFVIDKFPISRPNLTFSTLTVSNMSPEDSSIYLCSVLTGNAEKLFFGSGTQLSVL.

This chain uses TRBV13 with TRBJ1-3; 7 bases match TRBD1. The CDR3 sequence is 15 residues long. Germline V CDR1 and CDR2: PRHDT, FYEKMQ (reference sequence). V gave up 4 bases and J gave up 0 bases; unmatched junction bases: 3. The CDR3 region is CASSSGTVSGNTIYF. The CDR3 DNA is TGTGCCAGCAGCTCCGGGACAGTCTCTGGAAACACCATATATTTT.

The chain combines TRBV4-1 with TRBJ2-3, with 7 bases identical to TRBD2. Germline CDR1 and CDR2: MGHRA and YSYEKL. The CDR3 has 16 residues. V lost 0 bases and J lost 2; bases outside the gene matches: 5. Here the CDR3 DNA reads TGCGCCAGCAGCCAAGAACGGGGGGTAAACACAGATACGCAGTATTTT. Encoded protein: CASSQERGVNTDTQYF.

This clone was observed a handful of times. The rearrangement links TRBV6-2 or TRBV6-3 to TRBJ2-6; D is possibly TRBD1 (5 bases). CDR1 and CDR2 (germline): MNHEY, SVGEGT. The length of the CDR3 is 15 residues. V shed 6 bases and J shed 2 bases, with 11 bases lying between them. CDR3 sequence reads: CASSQVGAGANVLTF. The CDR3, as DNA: TGTGCCAGCAGCCAGGTAGGGGCTGGGGCCAACGTCCTGACTTTC.

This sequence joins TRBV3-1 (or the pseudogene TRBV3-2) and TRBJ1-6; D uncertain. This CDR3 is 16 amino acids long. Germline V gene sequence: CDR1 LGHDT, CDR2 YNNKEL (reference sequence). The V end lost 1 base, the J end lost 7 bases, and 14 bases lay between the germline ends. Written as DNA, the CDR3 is TGTGCCAGCAGCCAAGGGCCCTGGGGAGGCAATTCACCCCTCCACTTT. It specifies CASSQGPWGGNSPLHF.

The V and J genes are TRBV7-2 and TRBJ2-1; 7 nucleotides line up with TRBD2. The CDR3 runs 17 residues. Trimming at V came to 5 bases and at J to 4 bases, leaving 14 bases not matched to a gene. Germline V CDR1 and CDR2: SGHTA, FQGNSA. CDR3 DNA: TGTGCCAGCAGCCCCCCGGTCGGGCGGGAGCGGTACAATGAGCAGTTCTTC. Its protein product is CASSPPVGRERYNEQFF. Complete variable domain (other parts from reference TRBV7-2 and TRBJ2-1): GAGVSQSPSNKVTEKGKDVELRCDPISGHTALYWYRQSLGQGLEFLIYFQGNSAPDKSGLPSDRFSAERTGGSVSTLTIQRTQQEDSAVYLCASSPPVGRERYNEQFFGPGTRLTVL.

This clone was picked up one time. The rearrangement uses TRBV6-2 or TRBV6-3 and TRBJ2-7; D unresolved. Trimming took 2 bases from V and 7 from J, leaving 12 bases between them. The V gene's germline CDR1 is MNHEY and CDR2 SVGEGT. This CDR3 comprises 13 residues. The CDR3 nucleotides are TGTGCCAGCAGTTACACTGCAATTTTGGAGCAGTACTTC. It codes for CASSYTAILEQYF.

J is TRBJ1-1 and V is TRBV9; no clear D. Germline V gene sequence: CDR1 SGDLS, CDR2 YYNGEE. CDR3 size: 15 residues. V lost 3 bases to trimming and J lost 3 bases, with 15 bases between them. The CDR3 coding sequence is TGTGCCAGCAGCGCCCTCCCGGGAACGGACACTGAAGCTTTCTTT. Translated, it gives CASSALPGTDTEAFF.

CDR3 in DNA: TGTGCCAGCAGCCAAGAGAGGAGGTTCACCTTC. Amino acid sequence: CASSQERRFTF. The chain employs TRBV3-1 (or the pseudogene TRBV3-2) and TRBJ1-2; D is unclear. CDR1 and CDR2 (germline): LGHDT, YNNKEL (reference sequence). This CDR3 has 11 residues. V lost 0 bases and J lost 13, with 9 bases in between.

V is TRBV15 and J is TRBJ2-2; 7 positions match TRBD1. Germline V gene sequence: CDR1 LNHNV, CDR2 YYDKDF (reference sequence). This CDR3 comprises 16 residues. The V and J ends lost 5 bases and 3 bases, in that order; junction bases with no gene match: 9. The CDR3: CATSEGALNYTGELFF. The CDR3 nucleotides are TGTGCCACCAGCGAGGGGGCCCTAAATTACACCGGGGAGCTGTTTTTT.

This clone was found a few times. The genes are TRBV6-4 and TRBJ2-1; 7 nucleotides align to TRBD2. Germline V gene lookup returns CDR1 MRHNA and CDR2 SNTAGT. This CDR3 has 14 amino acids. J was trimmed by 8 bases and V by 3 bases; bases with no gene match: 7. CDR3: CASSERREMYEQFF. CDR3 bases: TGTGCCAGCAGTGAGCGGCGGGAGATGTATGAGCAGTTCTTC.

The CDR3 loop is CASSPSGTTLAKNIQYF. The CDR3 DNA follows: TGCGCCAGCAGCCCTAGCGGGACTACCCTAGCCAAAAACATTCAGTACTTC. The rearrangement uses TRBV10-2 and TRBJ2-4, with TRBD2 identical over 9 bases. V dropped 6 bases and J dropped 0; count of bases not matched to a gene: 9. The CDR3 runs to 17 residues. From germline, CDR1 is WSHSY and CDR2 SAAADI.

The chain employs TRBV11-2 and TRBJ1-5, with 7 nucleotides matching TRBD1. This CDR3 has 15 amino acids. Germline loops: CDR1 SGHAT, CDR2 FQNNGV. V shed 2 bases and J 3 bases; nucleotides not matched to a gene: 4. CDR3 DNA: TGTGCCAGCAGCTTACGACAGGGACCCAATCAGCCCCAGCATTTT. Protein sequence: CASSLRQGPNQPQHF.

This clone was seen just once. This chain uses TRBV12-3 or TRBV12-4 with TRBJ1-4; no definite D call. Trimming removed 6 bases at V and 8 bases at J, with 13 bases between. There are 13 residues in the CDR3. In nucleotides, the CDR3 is TGTGCCAGCAGCCGAAGACAAAAGGAAAAACTGTTTTTT. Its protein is CASSRRQKEKLFF.